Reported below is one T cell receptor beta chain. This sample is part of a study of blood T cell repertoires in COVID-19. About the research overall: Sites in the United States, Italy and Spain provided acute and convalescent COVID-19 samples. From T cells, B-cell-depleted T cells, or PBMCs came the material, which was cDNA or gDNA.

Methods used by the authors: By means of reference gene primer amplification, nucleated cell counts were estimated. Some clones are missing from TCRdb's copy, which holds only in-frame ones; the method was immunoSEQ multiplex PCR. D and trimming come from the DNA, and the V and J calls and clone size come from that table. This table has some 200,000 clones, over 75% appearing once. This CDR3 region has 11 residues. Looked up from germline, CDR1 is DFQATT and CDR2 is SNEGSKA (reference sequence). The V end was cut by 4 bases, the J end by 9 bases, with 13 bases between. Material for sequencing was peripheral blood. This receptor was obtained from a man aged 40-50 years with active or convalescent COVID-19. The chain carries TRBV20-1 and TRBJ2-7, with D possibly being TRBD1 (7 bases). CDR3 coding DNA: TGCAGTGCTAAGGCGGGGACAGTGCAGTACTTC. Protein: CSAKAGTVQYF.